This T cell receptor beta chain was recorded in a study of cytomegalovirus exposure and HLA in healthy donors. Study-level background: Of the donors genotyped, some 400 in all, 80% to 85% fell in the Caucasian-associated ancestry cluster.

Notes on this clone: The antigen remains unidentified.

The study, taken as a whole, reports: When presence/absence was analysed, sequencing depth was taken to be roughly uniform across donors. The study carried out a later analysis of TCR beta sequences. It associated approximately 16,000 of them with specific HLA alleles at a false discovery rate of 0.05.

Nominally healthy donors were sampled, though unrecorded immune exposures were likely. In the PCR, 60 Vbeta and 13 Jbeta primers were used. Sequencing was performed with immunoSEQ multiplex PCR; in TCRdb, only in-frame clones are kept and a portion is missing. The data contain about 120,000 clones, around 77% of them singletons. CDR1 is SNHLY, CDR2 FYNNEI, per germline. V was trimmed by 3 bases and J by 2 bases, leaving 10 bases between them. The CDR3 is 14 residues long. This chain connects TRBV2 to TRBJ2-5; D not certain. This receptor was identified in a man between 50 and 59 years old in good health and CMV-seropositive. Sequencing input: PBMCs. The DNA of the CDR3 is TGTGCCAGCAGTGAGTTGATAGAGCAAGAGACCCAGTACTTC. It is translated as CASSELIEQETQYF.